The 18 T cell receptor beta chains listed next were all sequenced from one sample in a study of T cell repertoires in cytomegalovirus infection. TCRdb recomputed calls from the reads with MiXCR, one row per CDR3 protein. The data contain around 740,000 distinct CDR3 sequences, roughly 35% of them singletons. The sequencing sample was made of PBMCs. Receptor source: a human donor in good health (CMV status not recorded). Some clones in this sample may be carry-over from other donors' samples.

J is TRBJ1-5 and V is TRBV10-3, with TRBD1 identical over 10 bases. V shed 8 bases and J 7 bases; nucleotides not matched to a gene: 5. The germline V gene encodes CDR1 ENHRY and CDR2 SYGVKD. The CDR3 sequence is 13 residues long. In DNA, the CDR3 is TGTGCCATCCAGGACAGGGGGACCCAGCCCCAGCATTTT. Protein: CAIQDRGTQPQHF.

This clonotype turned up a few times. The chain employs TRBV30 and TRBJ1-2, with 10 bases that match TRBD1. The J segment lost 9 bases and the V segment lost 4 bases, leaving 11 bases of the junction unmatched. This CDR3 region has 14 residues. In germline, CDR1 is GTSNPN, CDR2 SVGIG (reference sequence). The CDR3 nucleotides read TGTGCCTGGACCCCGACAGGGGGCCTCTCCCGCTACACCTTC. Translation: CAWTPTGGLSRYTF.

This clonotype has more than one count but fewer than ten. V is TRBV29-1 and J is TRBJ2-5; D gene ambiguous. V was shortened by 6 bases and J by 4 bases, with 15 bases between the two germline ends. There are 13 residues in the CDR3. The germline CDR1 and CDR2 sequences are SQVTM and ANQGSEA. The CDR3 DNA is TGCAGCGTAAAAAACCCGCAAATAGAGACCCAGTACTTC. This translates into CSVKNPQIETQYF.

The chain couples TRBV12-3 or TRBV12-4 to TRBJ2-7; 7 bases agree with TRBD1. The CDR3 totals 15 residues. J was trimmed by 5 bases and V by 6 bases; bases with no gene match: 13. The CDR3 spells CASSQPRTGVHEQYF. Here the CDR3 DNA reads TGTGCCAGCAGCCAGCCTCGGACAGGTGTACACGAGCAGTACTTC.

This rearrangement joins TRBV20-1 to TRBJ1-2; D may be TRBD1 (5 bases). This CDR3 contains 11 residues. CDR1 is DFQATT, CDR2 SNEGSKA, per germline (reference sequence). Between the trimmed V and J ends, which lost 6 bases and 6 bases, there was a span of 11 bases. Written as DNA, the CDR3 is TGCAGTGCCCATCAGGGTGATGGCTACACCTTC. Protein sequence: CSAHQGDGYTF.

A few counts support this clonotype. The chain recombines TRBV19 with TRBJ2-7; unclear D gene. Germline V gene sequence: CDR1 LNHDA, CDR2 SQIVND (reference sequence). The CDR3 has 13 residues. V lost 3 bases and J lost 3, with 9 bases in between. CDR3 nucleotides: TGTGCCAGTAGTATCGCCCTTCGCTACGAGCAGTACTTC. It translates to CASSIALRYEQYF.

The genes are TRBV30 and TRBJ1-1; D is ambiguous. Trimming pared 8 bases from V and 5 bases from J, leaving 21 bases between. Germline V lookup: CDR1 GTSNPN, CDR2 SVGIG (reference sequence). The CDR3 runs 14 residues. CDR3 DNA: TGTGCCGGAGAGCGGGCAGGTCAGGAGACTGAAGCTTTCTTT. Translated, it gives CAGERAGQETEAFF.

The chain has TRBV11-2 and TRBJ2-2; a possible D gene is TRBD1 (6 bases). The CDR3 is 14 residues long. Germline V gene data show CDR1 as SGHAT and CDR2 as FQNNGV. Trimming took 4 bases from V and 4 from J, leaving 10 bases between them. CDR3 nucleotide sequence: TGTGCCAGCAGCTCAGCAGGGGTCACCGGGGAGCTGTTTTTT. Protein: CASSSAGVTGELFF. Full variable domain (missing parts from reference TRBV11-2 and TRBJ2-2): EAGVAQSPRYKIIEKRQSVAFWCNPISGHATLYWYQQILGQGPKLLIQFQNNGVVDDSQLPKDRFSAERLKGVDSTLKIQPAKLEDSAVYLCASSSAGVTGELFFGEGSRLTVL.

The chain carries TRBV15 and TRBJ1-5; D is perhaps TRBD1 (5 bases). Germline assignment: CDR1 LNHNV and CDR2 YYDKDF (reference sequence). This CDR3 has 16 residues. V shed 1 base and J shed 2 bases, with 12 bases lying between them. CDR3 residues: CATSRGQRGGNQPQHF. In DNA, the CDR3 is TGTGCCACCAGCAGAGGTCAGCGAGGGGGCAATCAGCCCCAGCATTTT.

The chain carries TRBV6-8 and TRBJ1-4; perhaps TRBD1 as D (5 bases). Germline V gene sequence: CDR1 MNHGY, CDR2 SAAAGT. V shed 7 bases and J shed 5 bases, with 11 bases lying between them. The CDR3 has 13 residues. In DNA, the CDR3 is TGTGCCAGCATCCGGGACGGGAATGAAAAACTGTTTTTT. Amino acid sequence: CASIRDGNEKLFF.

The gene calls are TRBV5-6 and TRBJ1-1; D gene ambiguous. V shed 3 bases and J shed 3 bases, with 12 bases lying between them. The CDR3 consists of 14 residues. Germline V lookup: CDR1 SGHDT, CDR2 YYEEEE. CDR3 sequence reads: CASSYGRMYTEAFF. In nucleotides, the CDR3 is TGTGCCAGCAGCTACGGACGGATGTACACTGAAGCTTTCTTT.

In regard to this clonotype: A much larger clone is a single base away; this may be a read error. The chain carries TRBV12-3 or TRBV12-4 and TRBJ1-6, with D uncertain. The length of the CDR3 is 11 residues. DNA of the CDR3: TGTGCCAGCGGTATTAATTCACCCATCCACTTT. As protein: CASGINSPIHF.

V and J are TRBV7-8 and TRBJ2-3; 10 bases match TRBD2. From germline, CDR1 is SGHVS and CDR2 FQNEAQ. The CDR3 totals 16 residues. The V segment lost 3 bases and the J segment 6 bases; nucleotides outside the gene matches: 9. The CDR3 DNA follows: TGTGCCAGCAGCTTCCTTCCGGGACTAGCGAGGGATACGCAGTATTTT. Translation: CASSFLPGLARDTQYF.

The chain carries TRBV29-1 and TRBJ2-1, with D perhaps matching TRBD2 (5 bases). Deletions cut 8 bases from V and 2 bases from J, with 13 bases between. Germline CDR1 reads SQVTM; CDR2 reads ANQGSEA. CDR3 length equals 13 residues. The CDR3 DNA reads TGCAGCCTTCCGGGGATTGCCTACAATGAGCAGTTCTTC. Translated, it gives CSLPGIAYNEQFF.

This sequence joins TRBV5-4 and TRBJ2-1; 10 bases align to TRBD1. Germline V gives CDR1 SGHNT, CDR2 YYREEE (reference sequence). The CDR3 extends over 16 amino acids. Losses at the gene ends were 2 bases for V and 4 bases for J; bases not matched to a gene: 6. DNA for the CDR3: TGTGCCAGCAGCTTACGGGACAGGGGCCCTTACAATGAGCAGTTCTTC. Translation: CASSLRDRGPYNEQFF.

CDR3 in DNA: TGTGCCAGCAGCGCATTTGACACGGGGAGTGAAAAACTGTTTTTT. Translation: CASSAFDTGSEKLFF. V is TRBV7-6 and J is TRBJ1-4, with D uncertain. CDR1 and CDR2 (germline): SGHVS, FNYEAQ. Trimming took 5 bases from V and 7 from J, leaving 17 bases between them. The CDR3 is 15 residues long.

This clonotype was counted a few times. The chain is built from TRBV5-6 and TRBJ2-2, with 14 bases that match TRBD2. The V segment lost 2 bases and the J segment 4 bases; nucleotides outside the gene matches: 4. This CDR3 comprises 17 residues. Germline V CDR1 and CDR2: SGHDT, YYEEEE. This CDR3 reads CASSFGLAGGGTGELFF. The DNA for the CDR3 is TGTGCCAGCAGCTTTGGACTAGCGGGAGGCGGCACCGGGGAGCTGTTTTTT.

This clonotype turned up a few times. The V call is TRBV6-1, the J call TRBJ2-6; D perhaps matches TRBD2 (5 bases). Germline V gives CDR1 MNHNS, CDR2 SASEGT. The CDR3 runs to 15 residues. The V gene lost 4 bases and the J gene lost 2 bases, with 9 bases spanning the gap. The CDR3 region has the DNA TGTGCCAGCAGTGCGGGGTCGCCTGGGGCCAACGTCCTGACTTTC. This codes for CASSAGSPGANVLTF.